Listed below are T cell receptor beta chains from one sample, sequenced in a study of blood T cell repertoires in COVID-19. Method: immunoSEQ multiplex PCR; TCRdb's copy keeps in-frame clones and lacks some. The table has hundreds of thousands of clones, almost 90% seen once. The sample was peripheral blood. The receptors were sampled from an elderly man with acute or convalescent COVID-19. CDR3s include the opening cysteine and the closing phenylalanine or tryptophan. The D gene is left open where the match is weak. A clone size is listed for some rows: how often the clone was seen (once, few, many), or a class if it is expanded.

v_gene: TRBV6-5
j_gene: TRBJ1-2
abundance: .
d_gene: .
CDR3nt: TGTGCCAGCAGACCAACAGGGCAGCATGGCTACACCTTC
CDR3aa: CASRPTGQHGYTF

v_gene: TRBV6-5
j_gene: TRBJ1-1
abundance: .
d_gene: .
CDR3nt: TGTGCCAGCAGTTACTCGATCCAGGGATTGAACACTGAAGCTTTCTTT
CDR3aa: CASSYSIQGLNTEAFF

v_gene: TRBV15
j_gene: TRBJ2-7
abundance: .
d_gene: TRBD2
CDR3nt: TGTGCCACCAGCCCCGGGGACTATAGCTCCTACGAGCAGTACTTC
CDR3aa: CATSPGDYSSYEQYF

v_gene: TRBV6-6
j_gene: TRBJ2-1
abundance: .
d_gene: TRBD2
CDR3nt: TGTGCCACAGGGGGGACTAGCGAGTTTGGTGAGCAGTTCTTC
CDR3aa: CATGGTSEFGEQFF

v_gene: TRBV6-1
j_gene: TRBJ1-5
abundance: .
d_gene: TRBD1
CDR3nt: TGTGCCAGCAGTGAAAACGGACAGGTAGTTAATCAGCCCCAGCATTTT
CDR3aa: CASSENGQVVNQPQHF

v_gene: TRBV4-3
j_gene: TRBJ2-1
abundance: .
d_gene: TRBD2
CDR3nt: TGCGCCAGCGGACTTGAGCAGGCGGGAGTTCTGTTCTTC
CDR3aa: CASGLEQAGVLFF

v_gene: TRBV5-1
j_gene: TRBJ2-2
abundance: .
d_gene: TRBD2
CDR3nt: TGCGCCAGCAGCTCCGGACTAGCGGGGACCGGGGAGCTGTTTTTT
CDR3aa: CASSSGLAGTGELFF

v_gene: TRBV6-2/TRBV6-3
j_gene: TRBJ2-3
abundance: .
d_gene: TRBD2
CDR3nt: TGTGCCAGCAGTTACAATAGCGGGAAGACAGATACGCAGTATTTT
CDR3aa: CASSYNSGKTDTQYF

v_gene: TRBV6-1
j_gene: TRBJ2-7
abundance: .
d_gene: TRBD2
CDR3nt: TGTGCCAGCAGTCGCGACAGCGGGAGCTCCTACGAGCAGTACTTC
CDR3aa: CASSRDSGSSYEQYF

v_gene: TRBV28
j_gene: TRBJ2-7
abundance: .
d_gene: TRBD1
CDR3nt: TGTGCCAGCAGCTCGCGGACAGGAGTCTACGAGCAGTACTTC
CDR3aa: CASSSRTGVYEQYF

v_gene: TRBV28
j_gene: TRBJ2-7
abundance: few
d_gene: TRBD2
CDR3nt: TGTGCCAGCAACCCTCTACTAGCGGGGGACTACGAGCAGTACTTC
CDR3aa: CASNPLLAGDYEQYF

v_gene: TRBV28
j_gene: TRBJ1-2
abundance: .
d_gene: .
CDR3nt: TGTGCCAGCAGTCCAACAGGAAATAACTATGGCTACACCTTC
CDR3aa: CASSPTGNNYGYTF

v_gene: TRBV24-1
j_gene: TRBJ2-1
abundance: .
d_gene: .
CDR3nt: TGTGCCACCAGCCAACTGGAGAGCTCCTACAATGAGCAGTTCTTC
CDR3aa: CATSQLESSYNEQFF

v_gene: TRBV6-5
j_gene: TRBJ2-5
abundance: .
d_gene: .
CDR3nt: TGTGCCAGCAGTTACCCCGGTACCTCGGGGACCCAGTACTTC
CDR3aa: CASSYPGTSGTQYF

v_gene: TRBV19
j_gene: TRBJ2-1
abundance: .
d_gene: TRBD1
CDR3nt: TGTGCCAGTAGTGTTCCGGGACAGGGGGTAAATGAGCAGTTCTTC
CDR3aa: CASSVPGQGVNEQFF

v_gene: TRBV6-5
j_gene: TRBJ1-6
abundance: .
d_gene: .
CDR3nt: TGTGCCAGCACGTCCGGGGATAATTCACCCCTCCACTTT
CDR3aa: CASTSGDNSPLHF

v_gene: TRBV7-2
j_gene: TRBJ1-1
abundance: .
d_gene: .
CDR3nt: TGTGCCAGCAGCTTCTTCGGGACTGAAGCTTTCTTT
CDR3aa: CASSFFGTEAFF

v_gene: TRBV3-1/TRBV3-2
j_gene: TRBJ1-6
abundance: .
d_gene: .
CDR3nt: TGTGCCAGCAGCCAAGGAACAGGCCTTGGGAATTCACCCCTCCACTTT
CDR3aa: CASSQGTGLGNSPLHF

v_gene: TRBV28
j_gene: TRBJ2-1
abundance: .
d_gene: TRBD2
CDR3nt: TGTGCCAGCAGTTTAACGGGACTAGCGGGAGGAAAGTCCTACAATGAGCAGTTCTTC
CDR3aa: CASSLTGLAGGKSYNEQFF

v_gene: TRBV5-1
j_gene: TRBJ2-5
abundance: .
d_gene: .
CDR3nt: TGCGCCAGCAGCTGGCAGTCGCGGGGAGAGACCCAGTACTTC
CDR3aa: CASSWQSRGETQYF

v_gene: TRBV7-9
j_gene: TRBJ2-2
abundance: .
d_gene: .
CDR3nt: TGTGCCAGCAGCCCCAGGGCTCCGAACACCGGGGAGCTGTTTTTT
CDR3aa: CASSPRAPNTGELFF

v_gene: TRBV10-1
j_gene: TRBJ2-1
abundance: .
d_gene: TRBD1
CDR3nt: TGCGCCAGCAGTATTCAACTTGGACAGGGGTACAATGAGCAGTTCTTC
CDR3aa: CASSIQLGQGYNEQFF

v_gene: TRBV3-1/TRBV3-2
j_gene: TRBJ1-3
abundance: .
d_gene: .
CDR3nt: TGTGCCAGCAGCCAGGGGGGAATAGGAAACACCATATATTTT
CDR3aa: CASSQGGIGNTIYF

v_gene: TRBV29-1
j_gene: TRBJ2-1
abundance: once
d_gene: .
CDR3nt: TGCGTGAGCCAGGGGAACTACAATGAGCAGTTCTTC
CDR3aa: CVSQGNYNEQFF

v_gene: TRBV24-1
j_gene: TRBJ1-2
abundance: .
d_gene: .
CDR3nt: TGTGCCACCAGTGACGCGGGACGGACCTATGGCTACACCTTC
CDR3aa: CATSDAGRTYGYTF

v_gene: TRBV5-1
j_gene: TRBJ2-5
abundance: .
d_gene: .
CDR3nt: TGCGCCAGCAGCTCCTGGGCAGCCCCCGGTAGCCAGTACTTC
CDR3aa: CASSSWAAPGSQYF

v_gene: TRBV24-1
j_gene: TRBJ2-5
abundance: .
d_gene: TRBD1
CDR3nt: TGTGCCACCCCGGAGCCCCTAGACAGGGACCAAGAGACCCAGTACTTC
CDR3aa: CATPEPLDRDQETQYF

v_gene: TRBV7-9
j_gene: TRBJ1-2
abundance: .
d_gene: TRBD1
CDR3nt: TGTGCCAGCAGCATTGGACAGGGGACGGTTGGCTACACCTTC
CDR3aa: CASSIGQGTVGYTF

v_gene: TRBV2
j_gene: TRBJ1-6
abundance: .
d_gene: TRBD1
CDR3nt: TGTGCCAGCAGTGAAGCGGGGACAGGATTTCCACCCCTCCACTTT
CDR3aa: CASSEAGTGFPPLHF

v_gene: TRBV19
j_gene: TRBJ1-1
abundance: .
d_gene: .
CDR3nt: TGTGCCAGTAGTACCGGGGTAGGAACTGAAGCTTTCTTT
CDR3aa: CASSTGVGTEAFF

v_gene: TRBV19
j_gene: TRBJ2-7
abundance: once
d_gene: .
CDR3nt: TGTGCCAGTAGTATCACCAGATTCTACGAGCAGTACTTC
CDR3aa: CASSITRFYEQYF

v_gene: TRBV7-2
j_gene: TRBJ2-3
abundance: once
d_gene: TRBD2
CDR3nt: TGTGCCAGCAGCTTAGGACCGGGACTAGCCCGCCCGGGTAATACGCAGTATTTT
CDR3aa: CASSLGPGLARPGNTQYF

v_gene: TRBV7-8
j_gene: TRBJ1-1
abundance: .
d_gene: TRBD1
CDR3nt: TGTGCCAGCAGCTTACTCGGGACAGGAGGAGTCCTGAACACTGAAGCTTTCTTT
CDR3aa: CASSLLGTGGVLNTEAFF

v_gene: TRBV7-9
j_gene: TRBJ1-4
abundance: .
d_gene: .
CDR3nt: TGTGCCAGCAGCTTGAACGGAGGTTTCGGGTACGCAACTAATGAAAAACTGTTTTTT
CDR3aa: CASSLNGGFGYATNEKLFF

v_gene: TRBV18
j_gene: TRBJ2-7
abundance: few
d_gene: .
CDR3nt: TGTGCCAGCTCCCGGACAGCCACCTCCTACGAGCAGTACTTC
CDR3aa: CASSRTATSYEQYF

v_gene: TRBV5-8
j_gene: TRBJ2-1
abundance: .
d_gene: .
CDR3nt: TGTGCCAGCAGCCGAAGCCTAGGACTGGTTAGTTCCTACAATGAGCAGTTCTTC
CDR3aa: CASSRSLGLVSSYNEQFF

v_gene: TRBV3-1/TRBV3-2
j_gene: TRBJ2-7
abundance: few
d_gene: TRBD2
CDR3nt: TGTGCCAGCAGCCAAGTTGCTAGCGGGGGTTACGAGCAGTACTTC
CDR3aa: CASSQVASGGYEQYF

v_gene: TRBV4-1
j_gene: TRBJ1-6
abundance: .
d_gene: .
CDR3nt: TGCGCCAGCAGCCCGCGGGAAGGGATAGAATCACCCCTCCACTTT
CDR3aa: CASSPREGIESPLHF

v_gene: TRBV4-3
j_gene: TRBJ1-3
abundance: few
d_gene: .
CDR3nt: TGCGCCAGCAGCCAAGTCCAGACAACTGGAAACACCATATATTTT
CDR3aa: CASSQVQTTGNTIYF

v_gene: TRBV3-1/TRBV3-2
j_gene: TRBJ1-5
abundance: .
d_gene: TRBD1
CDR3nt: TGTGCCAGCAGCCTCGGACAGGGGGGTCAGCCCCAGCATTTT
CDR3aa: CASSLGQGGQPQHF

v_gene: TRBV28
j_gene: TRBJ2-4
abundance: .
d_gene: .
CDR3nt: TGTGCCAGCAGTCTTAGACAAGCCAAAAACATTCAGTACTTC
CDR3aa: CASSLRQAKNIQYF

v_gene: TRBV6-2/TRBV6-3
j_gene: TRBJ1-1
abundance: .
d_gene: .
CDR3nt: TGTGCCAGCAGTTTCCCCCGGGGGGCAAAGACTGAAGCTTTCTTT
CDR3aa: CASSFPRGAKTEAFF

v_gene: TRBV5-4
j_gene: TRBJ2-5
abundance: .
d_gene: TRBD2
CDR3nt: TGTGCCAGCAGCCCGGGACTAGCGGGAGGGCCTGGCCAAGAGACCCAGTACTTC
CDR3aa: CASSPGLAGGPGQETQYF

v_gene: TRBV7-9
j_gene: TRBJ2-2
abundance: once
d_gene: TRBD1
CDR3nt: TGTGCCAGCAGGATAGCCGGGACAGTGCACACCGGGGAGCTGTTTTTT
CDR3aa: CASRIAGTVHTGELFF

v_gene: TRBV3-1/TRBV3-2
j_gene: TRBJ2-3
abundance: .
d_gene: TRBD2
CDR3nt: TGTGCCAGCAGCCAGTCTAGCGGAACCTACACAGATACGCAGTATTTT
CDR3aa: CASSQSSGTYTDTQYF

v_gene: TRBV9
j_gene: TRBJ2-2
abundance: .
d_gene: TRBD2
CDR3nt: TGTGCCAGCAGCGTCGCATCTAGCGGGAGGGCCGGGGAGCTGTTTTTT
CDR3aa: CASSVASSGRAGELFF

v_gene: TRBV29-1
j_gene: TRBJ2-7
abundance: .
d_gene: TRBD1
CDR3nt: TGCAGCGTTGAACAACCGGGACAGGACTACTCCTACGAGCAGTACTTC
CDR3aa: CSVEQPGQDYSYEQYF

v_gene: TRBV4-2
j_gene: TRBJ2-7
abundance: .
d_gene: TRBD2
CDR3nt: TGTGCCAGCAGCCAAGGACCAGCGGGGGACTACGAGCAGTACTTC
CDR3aa: CASSQGPAGDYEQYF

v_gene: TRBV18
j_gene: TRBJ2-3
abundance: .
d_gene: TRBD1
CDR3nt: TGTGCCAGCTCACCGGGGACAGGGTATACAGATACGCAGTATTTT
CDR3aa: CASSPGTGYTDTQYF

v_gene: TRBV19
j_gene: TRBJ1-1
abundance: .
d_gene: TRBD1
CDR3nt: TGTGCCAGTAGTATGATTGGACAGGCGTCCGTGAACACTGAAGCTTTCTTT
CDR3aa: CASSMIGQASVNTEAFF

v_gene: TRBV7-8
j_gene: TRBJ2-7
abundance: .
d_gene: TRBD2
CDR3nt: TGTGCCAGCAGCTTAGTCGCGGGGGGAGTAGTCGAGCAGTACTTC
CDR3aa: CASSLVAGGVVEQYF

v_gene: TRBV19
j_gene: TRBJ2-4
abundance: .
d_gene: .
CDR3nt: TGTGCCAGTAGTATAGGGGGGGTAGCCAAAAACATTCAGTACTTC
CDR3aa: CASSIGGVAKNIQYF

v_gene: TRBV2
j_gene: TRBJ1-5
abundance: .
d_gene: TRBD1
CDR3nt: TGTGCCAGCAGTGATTGGGACAGGGGGGGTTTCCAGCATTTT
CDR3aa: CASSDWDRGGFQHF

v_gene: TRBV28
j_gene: TRBJ1-1
abundance: .
d_gene: .
CDR3nt: TGTGCCAGCAGTTTATTGGCGGAGCCAGCTTTCTTT
CDR3aa: CASSLLAEPAFF

v_gene: TRBV7-8
j_gene: TRBJ1-6
abundance: .
d_gene: TRBD1
CDR3nt: TGTGCCAGCAGCCCCGGGACAGGGAATAATTCACCCCTCCACTTT
CDR3aa: CASSPGTGNNSPLHF